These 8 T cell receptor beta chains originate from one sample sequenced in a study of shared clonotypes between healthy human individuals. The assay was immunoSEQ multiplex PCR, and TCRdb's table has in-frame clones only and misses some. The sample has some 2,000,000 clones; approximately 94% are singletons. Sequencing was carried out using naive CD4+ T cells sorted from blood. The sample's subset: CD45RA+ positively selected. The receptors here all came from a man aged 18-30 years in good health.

As DNA, the CDR3 is TGTGCCAGCAGCGTGGGCGGTACAGGGAGGCAAGAGACCCAGTACTTC. This sequence encodes CASSVGGTGRQETQYF. This sequence joins TRBV9 and TRBJ2-5, with D perhaps given as TRBD1 or TRBD2 (6 bases each). CDR1 is SGDLS and CDR2 is YYNGEE in the germline V gene. Trimming stripped 2 bases from V and 2 bases from J, with 16 bases between. The CDR3 runs to 16 residues.

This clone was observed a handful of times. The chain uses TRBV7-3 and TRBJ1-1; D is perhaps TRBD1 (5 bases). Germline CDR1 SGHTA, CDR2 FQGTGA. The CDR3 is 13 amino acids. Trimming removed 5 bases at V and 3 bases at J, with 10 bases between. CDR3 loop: CASSLTAHTEAFF. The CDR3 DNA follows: TGTGCCAGCAGCCTGACAGCGCACACTGAAGCTTTCTTT.

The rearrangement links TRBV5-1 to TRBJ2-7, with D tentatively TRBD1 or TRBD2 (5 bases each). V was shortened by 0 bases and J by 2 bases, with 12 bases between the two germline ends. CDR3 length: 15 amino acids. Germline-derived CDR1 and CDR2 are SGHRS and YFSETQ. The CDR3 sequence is CASSLASGTPYEQYF. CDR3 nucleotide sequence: TGCGCCAGCAGCTTGGCTTCAGGGACCCCCTACGAGCAGTACTTC.

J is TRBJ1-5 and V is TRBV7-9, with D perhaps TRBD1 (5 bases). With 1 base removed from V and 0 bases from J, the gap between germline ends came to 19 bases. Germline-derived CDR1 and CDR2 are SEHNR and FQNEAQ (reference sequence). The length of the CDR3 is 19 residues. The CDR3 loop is CASSLGQTAQDTSNQPQHF. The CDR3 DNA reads TGTGCCAGCAGCTTAGGGCAGACCGCGCAGGACACTAGCAATCAGCCCCAGCATTTT.

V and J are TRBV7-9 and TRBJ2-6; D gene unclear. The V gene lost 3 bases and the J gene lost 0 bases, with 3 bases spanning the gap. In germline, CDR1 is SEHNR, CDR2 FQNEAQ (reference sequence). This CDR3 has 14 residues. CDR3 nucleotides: TGTGCCAGCAGCTTTAACTCTGGGGCCAACGTCCTGACTTTC. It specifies CASSFNSGANVLTF.

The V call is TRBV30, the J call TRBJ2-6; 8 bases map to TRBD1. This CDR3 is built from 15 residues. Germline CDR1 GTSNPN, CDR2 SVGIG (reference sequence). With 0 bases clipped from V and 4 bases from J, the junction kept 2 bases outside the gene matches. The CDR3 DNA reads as TGTGCCTGGAGTGTGGACAGGGCCGGGGCCAACGTCCTGACTTTC. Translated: CAWSVDRAGANVLTF.

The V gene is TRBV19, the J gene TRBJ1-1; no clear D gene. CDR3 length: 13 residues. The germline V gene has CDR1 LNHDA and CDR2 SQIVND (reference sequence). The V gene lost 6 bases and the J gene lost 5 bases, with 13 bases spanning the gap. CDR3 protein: CASRLTGRTEAFF. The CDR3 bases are TGTGCCAGTAGGCTCACGGGTAGGACTGAAGCTTTCTTT.

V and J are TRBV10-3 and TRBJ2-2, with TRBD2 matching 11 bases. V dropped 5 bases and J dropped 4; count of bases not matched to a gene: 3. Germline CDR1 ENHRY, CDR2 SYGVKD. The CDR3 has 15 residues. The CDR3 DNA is TGTGCCATCAGTTCGGGACTAGCGGCCACCGGGGAGCTGTTTTTT. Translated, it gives CAISSGLAATGELFF.